This TCR beta chain came from a study of blood T cells in healthy people across ages. Sample-barcoded 5' priming and a J-beta primer mix drove a second PCR of roughly 6 to 12 cycles. Each CDR3 protein gets one entry after TCRdb re-called the 5' RACE reads with MiXCR. The sample shows about 1.6 million distinct CDR3 sequences, about 32% of them seen only once. A few counts support this clonotype. The source is a woman aged 25-40 years in good health. The sequenced material came from blood.

CDR3 loop: CSVGHRDSSTDTQYF. CDR3 DNA: TGCAGCGTTGGGCACAGGGACTCTAGCACAGATACGCAGTATTTT. The chain carries TRBV29-1 and TRBJ2-3; D may correspond to TRBD1 or TRBD2 (6 bases each). The CDR3 extends over 15 amino acids. Germline V gene data show CDR1 as SQVTM and CDR2 as ANQGSEA. V was shortened by 4 bases and J by 0 bases, with 14 bases between the two germline ends.